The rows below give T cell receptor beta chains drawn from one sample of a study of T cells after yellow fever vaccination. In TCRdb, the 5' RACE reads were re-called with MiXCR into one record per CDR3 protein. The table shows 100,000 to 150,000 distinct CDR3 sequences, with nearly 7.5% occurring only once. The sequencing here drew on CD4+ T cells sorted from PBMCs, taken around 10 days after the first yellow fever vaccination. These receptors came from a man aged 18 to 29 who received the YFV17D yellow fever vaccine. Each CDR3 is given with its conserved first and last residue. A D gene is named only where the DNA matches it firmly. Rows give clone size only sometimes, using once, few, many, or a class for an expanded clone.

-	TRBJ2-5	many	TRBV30	TGTGCCTGGACCACAGCGGCCCAAGAGACCCAGTACTTC	CAWTTAAQETQYF
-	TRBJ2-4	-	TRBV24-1	TGTGCCACCGTAGGACAGAATCTAGACGTAGCCAAAAACATTCAGTACTTC	CATVGQNLDVAKNIQYF
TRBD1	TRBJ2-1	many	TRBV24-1	TGTGCCACCAGTGAACGGGACAGAAGCTACAATGAGCAGTTCTTC	CATSERDRSYNEQFF
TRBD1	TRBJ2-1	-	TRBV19	TGTGCCAGTTCGCCGACAGGGTACAATGAGCAGTTCTTC	CASSPTGYNEQFF
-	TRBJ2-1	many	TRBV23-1	TGCGCCAGCAGTCAATCCCCGGAGGATTGCCCCCACAATGAGCAGTTCTTC	CASSQSPEDCPHNEQFF
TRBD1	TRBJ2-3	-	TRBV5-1	TGCGCCAGCAGCTTCGGACAGGGAAGGGATACGCAGTATTTT	CASSFGQGRDTQYF
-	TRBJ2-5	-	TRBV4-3	TGCGCCAGCAGCCAAACGCTGGAAGAGACCCAGTACTTC	CASSQTLEETQYF
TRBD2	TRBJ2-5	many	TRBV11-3	TGTGCCAGCAGCTTAGGGGGACTAGCGGGGGGTATGGGAGAGACCCAGTACTTC	CASSLGGLAGGMGETQYF
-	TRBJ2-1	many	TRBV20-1	TGCAGTGCTGACTCCGGGACCACATACAATGAGCAGTTCTTC	CSADSGTTYNEQFF
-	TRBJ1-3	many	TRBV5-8	TGTGCCAGCAGCTTCTTCGACAGTCGGAGCTCTGGAAACACCATATATTTT	CASSFFDSRSSGNTIYF
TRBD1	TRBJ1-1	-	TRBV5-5	TGTGCCAGCAGCTCGACAGGGGCAGCTGTTTTCTTT	CASSSTGAAVFF
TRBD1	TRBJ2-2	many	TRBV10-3	TGTGCCATCAGTGCCAGGGGGAGGAACACCGGGGAGCTGTTTTTT	CAISARGRNTGELFF
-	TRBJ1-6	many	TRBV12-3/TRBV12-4	TGTGCCAGCAGTCCCGGACAGTCGAATTCACCCCTCCACTTT	CASSPGQSNSPLHF
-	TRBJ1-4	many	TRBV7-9	TGTGCCTGCCACAGGGAGAATGAAAAACTGTTTTTT	CACHRENEKLFF
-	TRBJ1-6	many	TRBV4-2	TGTGCCAGCAGCCAAGACCTCCCGGGTGATTCACCCCTCCACTTT	CASSQDLPGDSPLHF
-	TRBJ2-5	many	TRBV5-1	TGCGCCAGCAGCTTGGTCGGGGACAACCAAGAGACCCAGTACTTC	CASSLVGDNQETQYF
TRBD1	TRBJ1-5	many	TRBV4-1	TGCGCCAGCAGCCTTGGGACAGGGGACAATCAGCCCCAGCATTTT	CASSLGTGDNQPQHF
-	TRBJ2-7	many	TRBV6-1	TGTGCCAGCCGTCGCAGTGGCCGACTGCCCTACGAGCAGTACTTC	CASRRSGRLPYEQYF
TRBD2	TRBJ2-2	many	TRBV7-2	TGTGCCAGCAGCTTAGCCGGCGGGGGTCGGGCCGGGGAGCTGTTTTTT	CASSLAGGGRAGELFF
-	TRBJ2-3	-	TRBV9	TGTGCCAGCAGCGTAGGGGAAGCCCCTTATACGCAGTATTTT	CASSVGEAPYTQYF
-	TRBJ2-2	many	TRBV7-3	TGTGCCAGCAGCTCCGGACAGACCACCGGGGAGCTGTTTTTT	CASSSGQTTGELFF
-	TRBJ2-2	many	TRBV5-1	TGCGCCAGCAGCTTTCAGGGGACCGGGGAGCTGTTTTTT	CASSFQGTGELFF